Sequencing of this TCR beta chain was carried out in a study of CD8+ T cells in alopecia areata. The sample holds one count of this clone. Its antigen is still unknown. General study results and limits: The study found TCR sharing across patients less clear than in mice, possibly for HLA reasons. Especially in alopecia totalis/universalis, lesional scalp showed greater clonality than normal scalp did.

The V gene's germline CDR1 is MGHRA and CDR2 YSYEKL. The CDR3 is made up of 15 amino acids. Trimming at V came to 5 bases and at J to 6 bases, leaving 7 bases not matched to a gene. Isolated RNA was reverse transcribed into cDNA used as the sequencing template. Libraries were prepared by immunoSEQ multiplex PCR; TCRdb keeps only in-frame clonotypes and omits some of them. The sample carries some 150,000 clones, about 66% recorded once. Sorting separated CD4+ and CD8+ T cells out of PBMCs. The TCR comes from a human donor with alopecia areata. The chain is built from TRBV4-1 and TRBJ2-1; 10 bases fit TRBD2. This sample comprised CD8+ T cells sorted from blood, obtained at week 0. CDR3 amino acids: CASSEAGLAANEQFF. CDR3 coding DNA: TGCGCCAGCAGCGAAGCCGGACTAGCGGCCAATGAGCAGTTCTTC.